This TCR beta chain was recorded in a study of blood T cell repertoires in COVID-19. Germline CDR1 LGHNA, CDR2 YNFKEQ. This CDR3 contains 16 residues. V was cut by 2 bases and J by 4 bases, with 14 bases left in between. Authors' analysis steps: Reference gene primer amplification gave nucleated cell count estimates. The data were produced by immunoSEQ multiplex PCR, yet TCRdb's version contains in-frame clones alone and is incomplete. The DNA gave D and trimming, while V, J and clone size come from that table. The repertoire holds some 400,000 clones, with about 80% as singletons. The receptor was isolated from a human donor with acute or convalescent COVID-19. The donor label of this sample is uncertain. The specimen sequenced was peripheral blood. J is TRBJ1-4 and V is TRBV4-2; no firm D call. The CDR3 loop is CASSQSVAEINEKLFF. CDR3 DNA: TGTGCCAGCAGCCAATCGGTAGCGGAAATTAATGAAAAACTGTTTTTT.